The entry below gives a single T cell receptor (beta chain) sequence along with its context. These data originate in a study of blood T cell repertoires in COVID-19. Background on the study: The origin of the acute and convalescent COVID-19 samples was the United States, Italy and Spain.

In the study's own analysis: It was from reference gene primer amplification that nucleated cell counts were estimated. Measured with immunoSEQ multiplex PCR; TCRdb has only the in-frame clones, and not every one. The V and J calls and clone size are taken from that table; D and trimming were inferred from the DNA. The data contain about 44,000 clones, 80% to 90% of them singletons. V was shortened by 2 bases and J by 0 bases, with 20 bases between the two germline ends. Germline CDR1 and CDR2: SGHNT and YENEEA. The CDR3 is made up of 19 amino acids. The sequenced sample consisted of peripheral blood. This TCR was sampled from a woman aged 40 to 50 with acute or convalescent COVID-19. The V gene is TRBV11-3, the J gene TRBJ2-1; tentatively, D is TRBD2 (5 bases). The CDR3 loop is CASSLSRIGLESSYNEQFF. The CDR3 DNA sequence: TGTGCCAGCAGCTTATCGCGAATTGGACTGGAGAGCTCCTACAATGAGCAGTTCTTC.